This T cell receptor beta chain was identified in a study of cytotoxic CD8 clonotypes in ibrutinib-treated CLL. Study-wide points: Public clonotypes (which were uncommon) either contracted or remained stable on treatment.

Remarks on this clone: As yet, its antigen is unknown.

The V gene's germline CDR1 is MDHEN and CDR2 SYDVKM. The CDR3 extends over 11 amino acids. Trimming took off 7 bases at V and 6 bases at J, with 9 bases between the two ends. Sequencing used immunoSEQ multiplex PCR; TCRdb keeps in-frame clones, though not all of them. This table has 200,000 to 250,000 clones, around 70% appearing once. This material consisted of PBMCs, taken after 12 months of ibrutinib treatment. V and J are TRBV28 and TRBJ1-1; D is uncertain. This receptor was identified in a human donor with chronic lymphocytic leukemia. The CDR3 DNA is TGTGCCAGCACCGAGCCGGCTGAAGCTTTCTTT. Protein: CASTEPAEAFF.